What follows are 7 T cell receptor beta chains derived from one specimen sequenced in a study of regulatory dendritic cells for organ transplantation (dated by TCRdb to about 2017). Antigens of these TCRs are unknown. Library prep was done by the immunoSEQ multiplex PCR assay. TCRdb provides this immuneACCESS table in a form limited to in-frame rearrangements. Some clones are lacking; in checked studies, under half of them reflect an unresolved V gene, and why the rest are absent is not known. The sample table records approximately 11,000 clones; roughly two thirds of these occur just once. Around 0.55% of the sample is held by the ten biggest clonotypes. Sorted T cell subsets were CFSE-labeled and co-cultured for five to six days with allogeneic regulatory or mature dendritic cells at a 1:10 DC:T ratio. The specimen sequenced was naive CD4+ T cells from blood cultured with dendritic cells. In light of the paper, this sample's cell subset or site label describes: CD45RA+ naive T cells. Receptors originate from a human donor in good health.

The sample holds one count of this clone. V and J are TRBV5-1 and TRBJ2-5; D perhaps matches TRBD1 (6 bases). The V end lost 3 bases, the J end lost 2 bases, and 14 bases lay between the germline ends. CDR1 is SGHRS and CDR2 is YFSETQ in the germline V gene. This CDR3 is 15 amino acids long. The CDR3 sequence: CASSYIGQLQETQYF. CDR3 in DNA: TGCGCCAGCAGCTACATAGGACAGCTTCAAGAGACCCAGTACTTC.

The rearrangement uses TRBV5-3 and TRBJ1-5, with D maybe TRBD1 (6 bases). TRBV5-3 is known as an ORF, though its function is uncertain. Between the trimmed V and J ends, which lost 4 bases and 1 base, there was a span of 15 bases. The CDR3 covers 16 residues. As DNA, the CDR3 is TGTGCCAGAAGCCCCCGGGGGGGCGCGAGCAATCAGCCCCAGCATTTT. Amino acids: CARSPRGGASNQPQHF.

In this sample, this clone turned up a few times. V is TRBV2 and J is TRBJ2-7; 7 nucleotides match TRBD1. Germline assignment: CDR1 SNHLY and CDR2 FYNNEI. V shed 8 bases and J 0 bases; nucleotides not matched to a gene: 7. The CDR3 covers 14 residues. The CDR3, as DNA: TGTGCCAGCCGGCGCAGGGGGTCCTCCTACGAGCAGTACTTC. Translating it yields CASRRRGSSYEQYF.

The V call is TRBV7-8, the J call TRBJ1-2; D might be TRBD1 (6 bases). V was shortened by 4 bases and J by 2 bases, with 8 bases between the two germline ends. CDR3 length: 13 amino acids. From germline, CDR1 is SGHVS and CDR2 FQNEAQ. The CDR3 sequence is CASSSQGNYGYTF. Written as DNA, the CDR3 is TGTGCCAGCAGCTCACAGGGAAACTATGGCTACACCTTC.

As DNA, the CDR3 is TGTGCCAGCACTCTAGCGGGGTATAAAGAGACCCAGTACTTC. This translates into CASTLAGYKETQYF. The J gene is TRBJ2-5, the V gene TRBV2; 9 positions agree with TRBD2. V lost 7 bases to trimming and J lost 3 bases; unmatched junction nucleotides: 6. The CDR3 extends over 14 amino acids. Per germline, CDR1 SNHLY and CDR2 FYNNEI.

This clone has only a few counts. The DNA of the CDR3 is TGCGCCAGCAGCCGGACAGGGTACCCCGGGGAGCTGTTTTTT. This encodes CASSRTGYPGELFF. The V call is TRBV5-1, the J call TRBJ2-2; 8 bases line up with TRBD1. This CDR3 is 14 amino acids long. From germline, CDR1 is SGHRS and CDR2 YFSETQ. The V segment lost 4 bases and the J segment 6 bases; nucleotides outside the gene matches: 5.

This clone was observed a handful of times. V and J are TRBV7-3 and TRBJ1-2, with 7 nucleotides matching TRBD1. V trimming: 2 bases; J trimming: 8 bases; junction bases outside the gene matches: 14. The CDR3 runs to 16 residues. The germline V gene has CDR1 SGHTA and CDR2 FQGTGA. In nucleotides, the CDR3 is TGTGCCAGCAGCTTATCTGGACAGGCGATCCCGGGGGGCTACACCTTC. Residues: CASSLSGQAIPGGYTF.